The next 5 T cell receptor beta chains were all read from a single sample in a study of cytomegalovirus exposure and HLA in healthy donors. Researchers ran the PCR with 60 Vbeta and 13 Jbeta primers. Assay used: immunoSEQ multiplex PCR; TCRdb lists only in-frame clones, some missing. The sample has 80,000 or so clones; 70% to 85% are singletons. The sample was PBMCs. Receptors were obtained from a man under 40 in good health and CMV-seropositive.

The chain employs TRBV5-4 and TRBJ1-2; 7 bases map to TRBD1. Germline values: CDR1 SGHNT, CDR2 YYREEE (reference sequence). V lost 1 base, J lost 2 bases, and 2 bases stayed unmatched. This CDR3 region has 14 residues. The CDR3 DNA reads TGTGCCAGCAGCTTGAGACAGGGAAACTATGGCTACACCTTC. This gives the protein CASSLRQGNYGYTF.

V is TRBV25-1 and J is TRBJ2-3, with D possibly TRBD1 on 5 matching bases. Germline V gene lookup returns CDR1 MGHDK and CDR2 SYGVNS. V dropped 5 bases and J dropped 2 bases, with 11 bases sitting between them. The CDR3 has 14 amino acids. CDR3 amino acids: CASSKGWYTDTQYF. The CDR3 nucleotides read TGTGCCAGCAGTAAGGGGTGGTACACAGATACGCAGTATTTT.

This clone occurred a few times. V and J are TRBV25-1 and TRBJ2-7; D might be TRBD1 (5 bases). Trimming removed 5 bases from V and 2 bases from J, with 13 bases in between. The CDR3 length is 14 residues. Germline assignment: CDR1 MGHDK and CDR2 SYGVNS. The CDR3: CASSPRTSPYEQYF. DNA of the CDR3: TGTGCCAGCAGTCCTAGGACATCCCCCTACGAGCAGTACTTC.

This chain connects TRBV23-1 to TRBJ1-4, with TRBD1 matching over 9 bases. TRBV23-1 carries the ORF label, with uncertain function. The junction had 10 bases not matched to a gene; V was cut back by 3 bases and J by 5 bases. The CDR3 has 17 residues. The CDR3 is CASSHSDRGILNEKLFF. The CDR3, as DNA: TGCGCCAGCAGTCATTCCGACAGGGGGATCTTGAATGAAAAACTGTTTTTT.

This chain links TRBV4-1 with TRBJ1-4; no definite D call. The CDR3 is made up of 13 amino acids. Germline CDR1 is MGHRA and CDR2 is YSYEKL. V lost 4 bases to trimming and J lost 8 bases, with 11 bases between them. The CDR3 here is CASSPEPGEKLFF. CDR3 in DNA: TGCGCCAGCAGCCCCGAACCGGGGGAAAAACTGTTTTTT.